The rows below give T cell receptor beta chains drawn from one sample of a study of T-cell reconstitution after alpha-beta-depleted transplantation in children. TCRdb reprocessed the PCR reads via MiXCR and lists one record per CDR3 protein. Of some 830,000 distinct CDR3 sequences detected, 16% appear once; the ten largest clones hold around 4.5%. The material was PBMCs, mostly from graft donor cells, obtained 360 days after TCRalphabeta/CD19-depleted stem cell transplant. Every receptor here comes from a male patient between 5 and 17 years old who had a stem cell transplant for acute lymphoblastic leukemia, so the T cells may come from the graft donor. The conserved cysteine and the conserved F or W are not part of the CDR3 here. Fields, in order: V gene, J gene, CDR3 protein.

v_gene: TRBV7-9; j_gene: TRBJ2-7; CDR3aa: ASSLASMDREKQY
v_gene: TRBV20-1; j_gene: TRBJ2-1; CDR3aa: SATTGGMYNEQF
v_gene: TRBV12-3/TRBV12-4; j_gene: TRBJ2-5; CDR3aa: ASRLWAEEETQY
v_gene: TRBV10-3; j_gene: TRBJ2-1; CDR3aa: AISGIPTGLGRNEQF
v_gene: TRBV20-1; j_gene: TRBJ2-7; CDR3aa: SARGTGSYEQY
v_gene: TRBV25-1; j_gene: TRBJ2-2; CDR3aa: ASTKGIGGGSTGELF
v_gene: TRBV29-1; j_gene: TRBJ2-1; CDR3aa: SGCRGGPENEQF
v_gene: TRBV11-2; j_gene: TRBJ2-7; CDR3aa: ASTLMRERRGGKYEQY
v_gene: TRBV6-5; j_gene: TRBJ1-1; CDR3aa: ASRQRISGGPNTEAF
v_gene: TRBV4-1; j_gene: TRBJ1-4; CDR3aa: ASRSWPDFPSEEKLF
v_gene: TRBV5-1; j_gene: TRBJ2-2; CDR3aa: ASRESHLANTGELF
v_gene: TRBV12-3/TRBV12-4; j_gene: TRBJ2-5; CDR3aa: ASSLPPWPTQY
v_gene: TRBV9; j_gene: TRBJ2-7; CDR3aa: ASSATGTYEQY
v_gene: TRBV18; j_gene: TRBJ1-5; CDR3aa: ASSPNYRGKGNQPQH
v_gene: TRBV5-1; j_gene: TRBJ2-1; CDR3aa: ASSLGDSVSYNEQF
v_gene: TRBV24-1; j_gene: TRBJ2-1; CDR3aa: ATRGPREGLHEQF
v_gene: TRBV27; j_gene: TRBJ2-1; CDR3aa: ASSLSSPNEQF
v_gene: TRBV2; j_gene: TRBJ2-7; CDR3aa: ASRGHRVGPYEQY
v_gene: TRBV10-3; j_gene: TRBJ2-1; CDR3aa: AISESRDSSTYNEQF
v_gene: TRBV20-1; j_gene: TRBJ1-2; CDR3aa: SAFQARGYT
v_gene: TRBV11-1; j_gene: TRBJ2-3; CDR3aa: ASSFSWAGHTDTQY
v_gene: TRBV4-1; j_gene: TRBJ2-3; CDR3aa: ASSQVDEDTQY
v_gene: TRBV12-3/TRBV12-4; j_gene: TRBJ2-4; CDR3aa: ASSPSWITGSDIQY
v_gene: TRBV12-3/TRBV12-4; j_gene: TRBJ2-1; CDR3aa: ASRPEPYSYNEQF
v_gene: TRBV7-9; j_gene: TRBJ1-6; CDR3aa: ASGGQVFSPLH
v_gene: TRBV5-1; j_gene: TRBJ2-3; CDR3aa: ASSPTSGMIGTQY
v_gene: TRBV29-1; j_gene: TRBJ2-2; CDR3aa: SVGAGTYYGGLF
v_gene: TRBV4-1; j_gene: TRBJ2-1; CDR3aa: ASSPLGLAYNEQF
v_gene: TRBV20-1; j_gene: TRBJ2-7; CDR3aa: SARDSRLHTYEQY
v_gene: TRBV2; j_gene: TRBJ2-7; CDR3aa: ASSDTSGAARYEQY
v_gene: TRBV5-1; j_gene: TRBJ1-2; CDR3aa: ASSSTPDVNYGYT
v_gene: TRBV7-9; j_gene: TRBJ1-2; CDR3aa: ASSPLTGSSYGYT
v_gene: TRBV6-2/TRBV6-3; j_gene: TRBJ2-7; CDR3aa: ASSFSYRSYEQY
v_gene: TRBV6-1; j_gene: TRBJ2-7; CDR3aa: ASRRGQGATYEQY
v_gene: TRBV12-3/TRBV12-4; j_gene: TRBJ2-1; CDR3aa: ASSLAGTSGRVAEQF
v_gene: TRBV29-1; j_gene: TRBJ2-7; CDR3aa: SGLTPSYEQY
v_gene: TRBV21-1; j_gene: TRBJ2-2; CDR3aa: ARILGLAGGTGELF
v_gene: TRBV15; j_gene: TRBJ2-3; CDR3aa: ATSPTSGRDADTQY
v_gene: TRBV6-1; j_gene: TRBJ2-5; CDR3aa: ASSPGRVEVKETQY
v_gene: TRBV28; j_gene: TRBJ2-7; CDR3aa: ASSLPSRDPRSSYEQY
v_gene: TRBV5-1; j_gene: TRBJ2-3; CDR3aa: ASSLMRDWDTQY
v_gene: TRBV5-1; j_gene: TRBJ2-2; CDR3aa: ASSSTPDHYGELF
v_gene: TRBV7-9; j_gene: TRBJ2-3; CDR3aa: ASSPIAGGSTDTQY
v_gene: TRBV4-1; j_gene: TRBJ2-7; CDR3aa: ASSQWDSQGTYEQY
v_gene: TRBV7-9; j_gene: TRBJ1-5; CDR3aa: ASTDWTGSEQPQH
v_gene: TRBV27; j_gene: TRBJ2-2; CDR3aa: ASSFNSGELF
v_gene: TRBV24-1; j_gene: TRBJ2-1; CDR3aa: ATSDGTSGSIDNEQF
v_gene: TRBV25-1; j_gene: TRBJ1-4; CDR3aa: ASSEWEKLF
v_gene: TRBV5-5; j_gene: TRBJ1-1; CDR3aa: ASSFAGSEAF
v_gene: TRBV12-3/TRBV12-4; j_gene: TRBJ2-1; CDR3aa: ASSSLRLAENEQF
v_gene: TRBV20-1; j_gene: TRBJ2-1; CDR3aa: SASSAVPANEQF
v_gene: TRBV2; j_gene: TRBJ2-1; CDR3aa: ASRGTPSYNEQF
v_gene: TRBV11-2; j_gene: TRBJ2-3; CDR3aa: ASSLWAGPSTDTQY
v_gene: TRBV20-1; j_gene: TRBJ2-5; CDR3aa: SARPHGEETQY
v_gene: TRBV14; j_gene: TRBJ2-1; CDR3aa: ASSPYVGVIPKRSYNEQF
v_gene: TRBV29-1; j_gene: TRBJ2-3; CDR3aa: SVSGTDLTDTQY
v_gene: TRBV15; j_gene: TRBJ1-5; CDR3aa: ATSTGFQPQH
v_gene: TRBV10-3; j_gene: TRBJ2-2; CDR3aa: AISESSLYTGELF
v_gene: TRBV24-1; j_gene: TRBJ2-1; CDR3aa: ATRGDNNEQF